These T cell receptor beta chains were read from a single sample in a study of Ad26.COV2.S vaccination and SARS-CoV-2 variants. Libraries were prepared by immunoSEQ multiplex PCR; TCRdb keeps only in-frame clonotypes and omits some of them. The repertoire holds some 270,000 clones, with 87% as singletons. The input for sequencing was peripheral blood, taken in a trial of Ad26.COV2.S vaccine versus placebo. All receptors come from a person between 18 and 60 years old who received the Ad26.COV2.S COVID-19 vaccine or a placebo. The CDR3 runs from the conserved cysteine through the conserved F or W. Each record gives: V gene, J gene, clone size, D gene, CDR3 protein, CDR3 DNA. The D gene is left open where the match is weak. Only part of the rows carry a size: once, few, many, or a class if the clone is expanded.

TRBV2,TRBJ2-5,NA,TRBD2,CASSSTSGVQETQYF,TGTGCCAGCAGTTCGACTAGCGGGGTTCAAGAGACCCAGTACTTC
TRBV5-4,TRBJ2-3,once,TRBD2,CASSLALSWTSGTDTQYF,TGTGCCAGCAGCTTGGCCTTATCTTGGACTAGCGGCACAGATACGCAGTATTTT
TRBV19,TRBJ2-1,NA,TRBD2,CASSILAGNNEQFF,TGTGCCAGTAGTATACTAGCGGGGAACAATGAGCAGTTCTTC
TRBV4-2,TRBJ1-6,NA,TRBD1,CASSQPGQGLGNSPLHF,TGTGCCAGCAGCCAACCGGGACAGGGTCTCGGTAATTCACCCCTCCACTTT
TRBV5-1,TRBJ2-1,NA,TRBD2,CASGTSGSSEQFF,TGCGCCAGCGGGACTAGCGGGAGTAGTGAGCAGTTCTTC
TRBV6-1,TRBJ2-7,NA,TRBD1,CASSDGTGGLWEQYF,TGTGCCAGCAGCGACGGGACAGGGGGCCTGTGGGAGCAGTACTTC
TRBV2,TRBJ2-3,NA,NA,CASSEASLAPRTDTQYF,TGTGCCAGCAGTGAAGCGAGTCTAGCGCCCCGCACAGATACGCAGTATTTT
TRBV2,TRBJ1-5,NA,NA,CASSESKIYQPQHF,TGTGCCAGCAGTGAATCGAAGATATACCAGCCCCAGCATTTT
TRBV3-1/TRBV3-2,TRBJ1-2,NA,NA,CASSQYKERKLYGYTF,TGTGCCAGCAGCCAATATAAGGAAAGAAAGTTATATGGCTACACCTTC
TRBV6-5,TRBJ1-4,NA,NA,CASSFSGGEKLFF,TGTGCCAGCAGTTTTTCCGGGGGTGAAAAACTGTTTTTT
TRBV6-5,TRBJ2-1,once,NA,CASSSRTYEQFF,TGTGCCAGCAGTTCACGGACATATGAGCAGTTCTTC
TRBV19,TRBJ2-2,NA,NA,CASSIRSGANTGELFF,TGTGCCAGTAGTATAAGGTCAGGAGCGAACACCGGGGAGCTGTTTTTT
TRBV27,TRBJ1-5,NA,NA,CASSLSRGSNQPQHF,TGTGCCAGCAGTCTCTCTCGGGGGAGCAATCAGCCCCAGCATTTT
TRBV4-2,TRBJ2-4,NA,NA,CASSPQPDGTLAKNIQYF,TGTGCCAGCAGCCCCCAGCCGGACGGAACATTAGCCAAAAACATTCAGTACTTC
TRBV7-2,TRBJ1-5,few,TRBD1,CASSLVGDRGNQPQHF,TGTGCCAGCAGCTTAGTTGGGGACAGGGGCAATCAGCCCCAGCATTTT
TRBV9,TRBJ1-4,NA,NA,CASSAKLGGRGNEKLFF,TGTGCCAGCAGCGCCAAGCTAGGGGGAAGGGGAAATGAAAAACTGTTTTTT
TRBV7-3,TRBJ2-1,NA,TRBD2,CASSLFTSGRVNEQFF,TGTGCCAGCAGCTTATTTACTAGCGGGAGGGTGAATGAGCAGTTCTTC
TRBV9,TRBJ2-1,NA,NA,CASSVAFRTTSYNEQFF,TGTGCCAGCAGCGTAGCTTTTAGGACTACTTCCTACAATGAGCAGTTCTTC
TRBV6-4,TRBJ1-5,NA,NA,CASSDLGRTSRSNQPQHF,TGTGCCAGCAGTGACTTAGGCAGGACCTCTCGAAGCAATCAGCCCCAGCATTTT
TRBV7-9,TRBJ2-5,NA,NA,CASSTLGAGNGETQYF,TGTGCCAGCAGCACCCTAGGGGCGGGGAATGGAGAGACCCAGTACTTC
TRBV19,TRBJ1-5,NA,NA,CASSDPNQPQHF,TGTGCCAGTTCGGACCCAAATCAGCCCCAGCATTTT
TRBV3-1/TRBV3-2,TRBJ2-7,once,NA,CASSQGVYEQYF,TGTGCCAGCAGCCAGGGTGTCTACGAGCAGTACTTC
TRBV5-6,TRBJ1-1,NA,NA,CASSLVPNRNTEAFF,TGTGCCAGCAGCTTGGTGCCTAACCGCAACACTGAAGCTTTCTTT
TRBV7-9,TRBJ2-3,few,TRBD2,CATSPDLVLAGGQYF,TGTGCCACCTCCCCAGACCTTGTCCTAGCGGGAGGGCAGTATTTT
TRBV11-2,TRBJ2-7,NA,NA,CASSLDIQYSYEQYF,TGTGCCAGCAGCTTAGACATCCAATACTCCTACGAGCAGTACTTC
TRBV6-5,TRBJ2-2,NA,NA,CALRGGMLDTGELFF,TGTGCCCTCAGAGGCGGGATGCTGGACACCGGGGAGCTGTTTTTT
TRBV5-1,TRBJ1-1,NA,NA,CASSINTEAFF,TGCGCCAGCAGTATTAACACTGAAGCTTTCTTT
TRBV21-1,TRBJ2-2,NA,NA,CASSRWHPNTGELFF,TGTGCTAGCAGCAGATGGCACCCGAACACCGGGGAGCTGTTTTTT
TRBV3-1/TRBV3-2,TRBJ1-5,NA,NA,CASSPASNQPQHF,TGTGCCAGCAGCCCGGCCTCCAATCAGCCCCAGCATTTT
TRBV9,TRBJ2-7,NA,TRBD1,CASSVGQGAYEQYF,TGTGCCAGCAGCGTAGGGCAGGGGGCCTACGAGCAGTACTTC
TRBV5-8,TRBJ1-5,NA,TRBD1,CASSPGQGGQPQHF,TGTGCCAGCAGCCCCGGACAGGGAGGGCAGCCCCAGCATTTT
TRBV6-6,TRBJ2-5,NA,NA,CASTAGGETQYF,TGTGCCAGTACGGCCGGGGGTGAGACCCAGTACTTC
TRBV4-2,TRBJ1-1,NA,NA,CASSQASGVLGRRGTEAFF,TGTGCCAGCAGCCAAGCATCAGGGGTTTTGGGCCGAAGGGGCACTGAAGCTTTCTTT
TRBV19,TRBJ1-2,once,NA,CASSIKINYGYTF,TGTGCCAGTAGTATAAAGATTAACTATGGCTACACCTTC
TRBV19,TRBJ2-2,NA,NA,CASSMGTLTGELFF,TGTGCCAGTAGTATGGGGACTCTCACCGGGGAGCTGTTTTTT
TRBV4-2,TRBJ2-2,NA,TRBD2,CASSPSGRANTGELFF,TGTGCCAGCAGTCCTAGCGGGAGGGCGAACACCGGGGAGCTGTTTTTT
TRBV7-9,TRBJ1-1,NA,NA,CASSLTGLANTEAFF,TGTGCCAGCAGCTTAACGGGACTCGCGAACACTGAAGCTTTCTTT
TRBV12-3/TRBV12-4,TRBJ2-7,NA,NA,CASSTTGSYEQYF,TGTGCCAGCAGTACAACAGGGTCCTACGAGCAGTACTTC
TRBV18,TRBJ2-5,NA,NA,CASSPPNRARETQYF,TGTGCCAGCTCACCACCGAACAGGGCCCGAGAGACCCAGTACTTC
TRBV19,TRBJ1-2,once,NA,CASSIEGVGGYTF,TGTGCCAGTAGTATAGAAGGGGTTGGTGGCTACACCTTC
TRBV12-3/TRBV12-4,TRBJ1-1,few,NA,CASSFRRNTEAFF,TGTGCCAGCAGTTTCAGGCGGAACACTGAAGCTTTCTTT
TRBV27,TRBJ2-7,NA,TRBD1,CASMGQAAYEQYF,TGTGCCAGCATGGGACAGGCTGCCTACGAGCAGTACTTC
TRBV30,TRBJ2-3,NA,TRBD2,CAWMTSGSPDTQYF,TGTGCCTGGATGACAAGCGGGAGCCCAGATACGCAGTATTTT
TRBV6-2/TRBV6-3,TRBJ2-1,NA,TRBD2,CASSRAKPGALATEQFF,TGTGCCAGCAGCCGGGCCAAGCCGGGCGCACTAGCGACTGAGCAGTTCTTC
TRBV28,TRBJ1-2,NA,TRBD1,CASSQIDRDYGYTF,TGTGCCAGCAGTCAAATCGACAGGGACTATGGCTACACCTTC